The rows below give T cell receptor beta chains drawn from one sample of a study of cytomegalovirus exposure and HLA in healthy donors. The assay was immunoSEQ multiplex PCR, and TCRdb's table has in-frame clones only and misses some. The repertoire holds 150,000 to 200,000 clones, with roughly 79% as singletons. Sequencing was done on a sample of PBMCs. The receptors come from a man aged 50 or older in good health and CMV-seropositive. The CDR3 runs from the conserved cysteine through the conserved F or W. D genes are given only for firm matches. For some rows the clone size is stated as once, few or many, or as a class when expanded; others skip it.

abundance	j_gene	v_gene	d_gene	CDR3aa	CDR3nt
few	TRBJ2-1	TRBV11-2	TRBD1	CASSLNGQGNEQFF	TGTGCCAGCAGCTTAAATGGACAGGGGAATGAGCAGTTCTTC
NA	TRBJ1-5	TRBV28	TRBD1	CASSPNYRGPQPQHF	TGTGCCAGCAGCCCAAACTACAGGGGTCCTCAGCCCCAGCATTTT
NA	TRBJ2-1	TRBV7-2	NA	CASSAQPGGLYNEQFF	TGTGCCAGCAGCGCGCAACCAGGGGGGTTATACAATGAGCAGTTCTTC
NA	TRBJ1-5	TRBV2	TRBD1	CASSQQGGNQPQHF	TGTGCCAGCAGCCAACAGGGGGGTAATCAGCCCCAGCATTTT
NA	TRBJ1-1	TRBV6-1	NA	CASSEAQTEAFF	TGTGCCAGCAGTGAAGCCCAGACTGAAGCTTTCTTT
few	TRBJ2-3	TRBV9	TRBD1	CASSVQGAVRTDTQYF	TGTGCCAGCAGCGTTCAGGGGGCCGTCAGGACAGATACGCAGTATTTT
few	TRBJ2-5	TRBV5-1	TRBD2	CASSRGTSGGAETQYF	TGCGCCAGCAGCCGAGGGACTAGCGGGGGGGCGGAGACCCAGTACTTC
few	TRBJ1-5	TRBV6-5	NA	CASSSQQNQPQHF	TGTGCCAGCAGTTCACAGCAGAATCAGCCCCAGCATTTT
NA	TRBJ2-5	TRBV2	NA	CASKVAGVEETQYF	TGTGCCAGCAAGGTTGCCGGGGTCGAAGAGACCCAGTACTTC
NA	TRBJ2-7	TRBV27	TRBD1	CASSPGGPYEQYF	TGTGCCAGCAGCCCAGGGGGACCCTACGAGCAGTACTTC
NA	TRBJ2-5	TRBV7-9	NA	CSSSPEVGIQYF	TGTTCCAGCAGCCCAGAGGTCGGAATCCAGTACTTC
once	TRBJ2-7	TRBV19	NA	CASSTERGFEQYF	TGTGCCAGTAGTACAGAAAGGGGGTTCGAGCAGTACTTC
few	TRBJ1-6	TRBV6-1	NA	CASSEVWGSAPLHF	TGTGCCAGCAGTGAAGTTTGGGGCTCAGCACCCCTCCACTTT
NA	TRBJ1-2	TRBV29-1	NA	CSVGEGGDRYTF	TGCAGCGTTGGGGAGGGCGGCGATAGGTACACCTTC
NA	TRBJ1-5	TRBV10-1	TRBD1	CASSLGTGGNVSNQPQHF	TGCGCCAGCAGTCTCGGGACAGGGGGCAATGTTAGCAATCAGCCCCAGCATTTT
NA	TRBJ2-1	TRBV7-2	TRBD2	CASRFSGVPNEQFF	TGTGCCAGCAGGTTTAGCGGGGTTCCCAATGAGCAGTTCTTC
few	TRBJ1-1	TRBV30	TRBD1	CAWSRQGNTEAFF	TGTGCCTGGAGTCGACAGGGGAACACTGAAGCTTTCTTT
NA	TRBJ1-2	TRBV15	TRBD1	CATSRDRINGGYTF	TGTGCCACCAGCAGGGACAGGATAAACGGTGGCTACACCTTC
NA	TRBJ1-1	TRBV4-1	TRBD1	CASSLYTGTVNTEAFF	TGCGCCAGCAGCCTATATACCGGGACAGTTAACACTGAAGCTTTCTTT
NA	TRBJ1-5	TRBV6-1	TRBD1	CASMEAGGHQPQHF	TGTGCCAGCATGGAAGCAGGGGGCCATCAGCCCCAGCATTTT
few	TRBJ1-2	TRBV25-1	NA	CASRDSGYNGYTF	TGTGCCAGCAGGGACTCGGGGTATAACGGCTACACCTTC
NA	TRBJ1-2	TRBV7-2	TRBD1	CASSPEGQAGGYTF	TGTGCCAGCAGCCCTGAAGGACAGGCCGGAGGCTACACCTTC
NA	TRBJ1-1	TRBV6-6	NA	CAGSHDTEAFF	TGTGCCGGCAGCCATGACACTGAAGCTTTCTTT
few	TRBJ2-2	TRBV27	NA	CASSRGAAGELFF	TGTGCCAGCAGCCGGGGGGCCGCCGGGGAGCTGTTTTTT
NA	TRBJ1-1	TRBV6-4	NA	CASSVVGGASAAFF	TGTGCCAGCAGTGTGGTTGGAGGGGCATCGGCTGCTTTCTTT
once	TRBJ2-2	TRBV7-2	NA	CASSPGERSGELFF	TGTGCCAGCAGCCCAGGGGAAAGGAGCGGGGAGCTGTTTTTT
NA	TRBJ2-3	TRBV9	TRBD2	CASSEGSGGVGDTQYF	TGTGCCAGCAGCGAGGGTAGCGGGGGGGTTGGAGATACGCAGTATTTT
NA	TRBJ1-1	TRBV2	NA	CASSGGGIGIPEAFF	TGTGCCAGCAGTGGGGGGGGGATCGGGATACCTGAAGCTTTCTTT
NA	TRBJ2-1	TRBV27	TRBD2	CASSLGGLGFNEQFF	TGTGCCAGCAGCCTAGGGGGACTAGGTTTCAATGAGCAGTTCTTC
NA	TRBJ2-1	TRBV28	TRBD1	CASSPRGQGARPEQFF	TGTGCCAGCAGCCCCCGAGGACAGGGGGCAAGACCTGAGCAGTTCTTC
NA	TRBJ2-5	TRBV7-2	NA	CASSSREYWTQYF	TGTGCCAGCAGCTCCCGGGAGTACTGGACCCAGTACTTC
NA	TRBJ1-5	TRBV28	NA	CASSSQGFDNQPQHF	TGTGCCAGCAGTTCTCAGGGTTTTGACAATCAGCCCCAGCATTTT
NA	TRBJ2-3	TRBV28	TRBD1	CASSSLGQGADTQYF	TGTGCCAGCAGCTCACTGGGACAGGGGGCAGATACGCAGTATTTT
once	TRBJ2-3	TRBV5-4	NA	CASSLVEGAHTDTQYF	TGTGCCAGCAGCTTGGTGGAGGGGGCCCACACAGATACGCAGTATTTT
NA	TRBJ2-7	TRBV27	NA	CASRGQNTYEQYF	TGTGCCAGCAGGGGGCAGAATACCTACGAGCAGTACTTC
NA	TRBJ2-5	TRBV5-4	TRBD2	CASSLSGRGRETQYF	TGTGCCAGCAGCCTTTCCGGGCGGGGGAGGGAGACCCAGTACTTC
NA	TRBJ1-1	TRBV29-1	NA	CSVQGREAFF	TGCAGCGTTCAAGGCAGAGAAGCTTTCTTT
NA	TRBJ2-7	TRBV10-3	NA	CAISEPDRRYEQYF	TGTGCCATCAGTGAGCCCGACAGGCGGTACGAGCAGTACTTC
few	TRBJ2-2	TRBV9	NA	CASSQTVTGELFF	TGTGCCAGCAGCCAAACAGTTACCGGGGAGCTGTTTTTT
NA	TRBJ2-3	TRBV7-2	TRBD2	CASSPGPSGGGPSTDTQYF	TGTGCCAGCAGCCCCGGTCCTAGCGGGGGAGGGCCTAGCACAGATACGCAGTATTTT
NA	TRBJ1-6	TRBV7-9	NA	CASSFWQGGSPLHF	TGTGCCAGCAGTTTCTGGCAGGGCGGTTCACCCCTCCACTTT
NA	TRBJ1-5	TRBV9	NA	CASSVALDQPQHF	TGTGCCAGCAGCGTAGCCTTAGATCAGCCCCAGCATTTT
NA	TRBJ1-3	TRBV6-1	NA	CASSGNRGEDSGNTIYF	TGTGCCAGCAGTGGGAATAGGGGCGAGGACTCTGGAAACACCATATATTTT
NA	TRBJ1-5	TRBV4-2	NA	CASSQDEAGIYSNQPQHF	TGTGCCAGCAGCCAAGATGAGGCAGGGATTTATAGCAATCAGCCCCAGCATTTT
NA	TRBJ1-3	TRBV15	TRBD1	CATTVDRGPGNTIYF	TGTGCCACCACTGTGGACAGGGGGCCTGGAAACACCATATATTTT
few	TRBJ1-5	TRBV18	TRBD1	CASSLTGQGGVNQPQHF	TGTGCCAGCTCACTAACGGGACAGGGGGGTGTCAATCAGCCCCAGCATTTT
NA	TRBJ2-4	TRBV27	TRBD2	CASSPWGGSDKNIQYF	TGTGCCAGCAGCCCCTGGGGGGGGAGCGACAAAAACATTCAGTACTTC